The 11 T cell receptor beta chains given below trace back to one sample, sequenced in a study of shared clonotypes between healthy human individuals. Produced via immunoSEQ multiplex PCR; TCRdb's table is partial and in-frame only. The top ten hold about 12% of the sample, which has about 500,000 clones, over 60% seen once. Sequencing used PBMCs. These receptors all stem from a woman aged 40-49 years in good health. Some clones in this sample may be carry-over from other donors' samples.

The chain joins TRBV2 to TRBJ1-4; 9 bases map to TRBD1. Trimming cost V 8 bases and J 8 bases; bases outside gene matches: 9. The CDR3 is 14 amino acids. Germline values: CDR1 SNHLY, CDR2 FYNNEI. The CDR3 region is CASCRDRAEEKLFF. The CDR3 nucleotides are TGTGCCAGCTGCCGGGACAGGGCGGAAGAAAAACTGTTTTTT.

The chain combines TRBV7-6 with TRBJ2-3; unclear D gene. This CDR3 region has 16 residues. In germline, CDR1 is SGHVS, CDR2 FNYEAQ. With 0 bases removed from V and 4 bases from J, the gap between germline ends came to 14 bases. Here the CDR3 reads CASSLAAQAMADTQYF. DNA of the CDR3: TGTGCCAGCAGCTTAGCAGCTCAGGCTATGGCAGATACGCAGTATTTT.

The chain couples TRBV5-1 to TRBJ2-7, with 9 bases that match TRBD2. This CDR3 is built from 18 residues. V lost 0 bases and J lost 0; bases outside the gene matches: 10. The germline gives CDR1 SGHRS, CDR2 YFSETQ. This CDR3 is CASSLGASGTPSSYEQYF. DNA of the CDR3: TGCGCCAGCAGCTTGGGGGCTAGCGGGACACCGAGCTCCTACGAGCAGTACTTC.

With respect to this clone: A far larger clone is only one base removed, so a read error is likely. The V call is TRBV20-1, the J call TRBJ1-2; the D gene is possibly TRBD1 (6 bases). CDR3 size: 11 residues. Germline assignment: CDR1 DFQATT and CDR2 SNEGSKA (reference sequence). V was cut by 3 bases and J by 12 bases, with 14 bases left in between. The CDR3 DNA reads TGCAGTGCTAGCGACAGGTTAGGCCACACCTTC. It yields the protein CSASDRLGHTF.

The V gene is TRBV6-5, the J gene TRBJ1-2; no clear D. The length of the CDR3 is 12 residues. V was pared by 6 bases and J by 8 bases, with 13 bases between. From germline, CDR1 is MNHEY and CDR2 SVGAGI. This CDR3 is CASSPSRWGYTF. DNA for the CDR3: TGTGCCAGCAGCCCCTCCCGTTGGGGCTACACCTTC.

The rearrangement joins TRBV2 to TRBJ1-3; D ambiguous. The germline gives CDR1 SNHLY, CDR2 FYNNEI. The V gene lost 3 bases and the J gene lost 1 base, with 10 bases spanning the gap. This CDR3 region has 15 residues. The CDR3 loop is CASSEVAVSGNTIYF. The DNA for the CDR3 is TGTGCCAGCAGTGAGGTGGCCGTATCTGGAAACACCATATATTTT.

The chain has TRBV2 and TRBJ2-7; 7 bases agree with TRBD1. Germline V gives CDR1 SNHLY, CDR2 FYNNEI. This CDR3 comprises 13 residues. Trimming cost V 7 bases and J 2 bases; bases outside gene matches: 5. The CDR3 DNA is TGTGCCAGCACAGGACAGGCCCCCTACGAGCAGTACTTC. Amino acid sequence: CASTGQAPYEQYF.

CDR3 DNA: TGCGCCAGCAGCCTCAGGACAGATCGCACAGATACGCAGTATTTT. Its translation: CASSLRTDRTDTQYF. The rearrangement joins TRBV5-1 to TRBJ2-3; possibly TRBD1 for D (6 bases). Germline V gene sequence: CDR1 SGHRS, CDR2 YFSETQ. This CDR3 spans 15 amino acids. With 4 bases removed from V and 1 base from J, the gap between germline ends came to 13 bases.

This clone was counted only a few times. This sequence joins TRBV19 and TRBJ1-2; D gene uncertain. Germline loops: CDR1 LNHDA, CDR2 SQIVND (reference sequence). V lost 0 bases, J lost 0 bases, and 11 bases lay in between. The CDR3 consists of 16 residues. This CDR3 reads CASSIEEGGTNYGYTF. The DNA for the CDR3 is TGTGCCAGTAGTATAGAGGAAGGAGGGACTAACTATGGCTACACCTTC.

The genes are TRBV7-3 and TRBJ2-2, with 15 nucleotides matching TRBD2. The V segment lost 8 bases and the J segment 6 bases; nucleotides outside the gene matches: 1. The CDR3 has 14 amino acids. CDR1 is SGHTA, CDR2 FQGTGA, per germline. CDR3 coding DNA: TGTGCCAGCGGACTAGCGGGAGGGCCCGGGGAGCTGTTTTTT. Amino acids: CASGLAGGPGELFF. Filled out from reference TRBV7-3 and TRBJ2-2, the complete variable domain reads GAGVSQTPSNKVTEKGKYVELRCDPISGHTALYWYRQSLGQGPEFLIYFQGTGAADDSGLPNDRFFAVRPEGSVSTLKIQRTERGDSAVYLCASGLAGGPGELFFGEGSRLTVL.

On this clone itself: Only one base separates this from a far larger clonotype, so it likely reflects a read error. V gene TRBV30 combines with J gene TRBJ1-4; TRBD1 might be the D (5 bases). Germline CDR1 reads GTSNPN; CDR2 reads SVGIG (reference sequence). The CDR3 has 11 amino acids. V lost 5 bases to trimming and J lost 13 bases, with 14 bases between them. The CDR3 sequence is CAWDEGRTLFF. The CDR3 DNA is TGTGCCTGGGACGAGGGGCGTACACTGTTTTTT.